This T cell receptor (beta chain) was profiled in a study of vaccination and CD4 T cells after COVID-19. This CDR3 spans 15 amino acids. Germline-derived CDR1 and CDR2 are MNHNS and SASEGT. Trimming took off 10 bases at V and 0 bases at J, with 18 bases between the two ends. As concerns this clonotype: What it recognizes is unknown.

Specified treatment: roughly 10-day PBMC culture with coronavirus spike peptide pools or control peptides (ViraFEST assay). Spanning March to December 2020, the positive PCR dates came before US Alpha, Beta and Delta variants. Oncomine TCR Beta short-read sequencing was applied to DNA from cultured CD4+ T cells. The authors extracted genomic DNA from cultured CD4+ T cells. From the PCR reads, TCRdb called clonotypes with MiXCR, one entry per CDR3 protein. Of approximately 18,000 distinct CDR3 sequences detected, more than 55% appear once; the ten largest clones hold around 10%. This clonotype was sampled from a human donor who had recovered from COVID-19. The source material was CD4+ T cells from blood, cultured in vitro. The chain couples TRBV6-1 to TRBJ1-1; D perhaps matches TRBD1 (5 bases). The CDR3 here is CATLLPGGLNTEAFF. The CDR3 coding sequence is TGTGCCACACTCCTACCGGGGGGACTGAACACTGAAGCTTTCTTT.